This TCR beta chain is drawn from a study of cytomegalovirus exposure and HLA in healthy donors. Study-level background: Unique TCRs numbering some 80 million, obtained from HLA-typed donors, made up an early data release. Overall study findings and caveats: Cytomegalovirus status, reportedly, was diagnosed with high specificity and sensitivity by the classifier. Roughly even sequencing depth across donors was the assumption behind the presence/absence analyses. What a later analysis reportedly showed was that an Asian-associated ancestry cluster had fewer N-insertions than the approximately 700-donor mean.

The PCR made use of 60 Vbeta and 13 Jbeta primers. The data were produced by immunoSEQ multiplex PCR, yet TCRdb's version contains in-frame clones alone and is incomplete. The table shows around 57,000 clones, with 89% occurring only once. In regard to this clone: Antigen: not known.

CDR3 length equals 16 residues. Trimming cost V 7 bases and J 4 bases; bases outside gene matches: 9. Germline-derived CDR1 and CDR2 are GTSNPN and SVGIG (reference sequence). The sequence came from a man aged 25-45 years in good health and CMV-seropositive. Sequencing input: PBMCs. J is TRBJ2-2 and V is TRBV30; 13 positions agree with TRBD2. The CDR3 coding sequence is TGTGCCTCGTCACTAGCGGGAGGGCCGGGCACCGGGGAGCTGTTTTTT. It codes for CASSLAGGPGTGELFF.